These T cell receptor beta chains were read from a single sample in a study of metastatic and nonmetastatic thyroid tumors. TCRdb used MiXCR to call clones anew from the PCR reads. The repertoire includes over 20,000 clones, roughly 30% of them detected once, and about 14% sits in the top ten. The sample comprised tumor tissue. The source is a male donor with papillary thyroid cancer or a benign thyroid nodule (not recorded which). Some clones in this sample may be carry-over from other donors' samples. Each CDR3 is given with its conserved first and last residue. The order of the fields is CDR3 protein, J gene, V gene, clone size. Expanded clones get a size class; other rows say once, few or many, or leave the size out.

CDR3aa: CASSYLGLAGEQFF
j_gene: TRBJ2-1
v_gene: TRBV6-5
abundance: medium-sized

CDR3aa: CASKPGVGTGELFF
j_gene: TRBJ2-2
v_gene: TRBV11-3
abundance: many

CDR3aa: CSARAIGQGAEALEAFF
j_gene: TRBJ1-1
v_gene: TRBV20-1
abundance: .

CDR3aa: CASSSPGTGAYEQYF
j_gene: TRBJ2-7
v_gene: TRBV6-1
abundance: .

CDR3aa: CASSPDIHSNQPQHF
j_gene: TRBJ1-5
v_gene: TRBV12-3/TRBV12-4
abundance: few

CDR3aa: CASSYYTEAFF
j_gene: TRBJ1-1
v_gene: TRBV19
abundance: few

CDR3aa: CASTFGEDEQYF
j_gene: TRBJ2-7
v_gene: TRBV7-9
abundance: many

CDR3aa: CASRGLGQFSYEQYF
j_gene: TRBJ2-7
v_gene: TRBV6-2/TRBV6-3
abundance: .

CDR3aa: CASSVQGVSPLHF
j_gene: TRBJ1-6
v_gene: TRBV28
abundance: .

CDR3aa: CSVLIPANTGELFF
j_gene: TRBJ2-2
v_gene: TRBV29-1
abundance: many

CDR3aa: CASSPYSGANVLTF
j_gene: TRBJ2-6
v_gene: TRBV5-1
abundance: many

CDR3aa: CASSQDLYRGIYEQYF
j_gene: TRBJ2-7
v_gene: TRBV4-1
abundance: .

CDR3aa: CASKSICPGGEQFF
j_gene: TRBJ2-1
v_gene: TRBV28
abundance: .

CDR3aa: CASSGTPETQYF
j_gene: TRBJ2-5
v_gene: TRBV19
abundance: many

CDR3aa: CASTGFEFSYEQYF
j_gene: TRBJ2-7
v_gene: TRBV2
abundance: medium-sized

CDR3aa: CSASVPGIISNQPQHF
j_gene: TRBJ1-5
v_gene: TRBV20-1
abundance: .

CDR3aa: CAISVGLLSYEQYF
j_gene: TRBJ2-7
v_gene: TRBV10-3
abundance: few

CDR3aa: CASSDWGNTGELFF
j_gene: TRBJ2-2
v_gene: TRBV6-1
abundance: medium-sized

CDR3aa: CASSQDKGYEQYF
j_gene: TRBJ2-7
v_gene: TRBV4-3
abundance: .

CDR3aa: CASSEAHSGSGELFF
j_gene: TRBJ2-2
v_gene: TRBV10-1
abundance: few

CDR3aa: CASSLVWLRNQPQHF
j_gene: TRBJ1-5
v_gene: TRBV28
abundance: .

CDR3aa: CASSPRYEGGYTF
j_gene: TRBJ1-2
v_gene: TRBV7-9
abundance: .

CDR3aa: CASSLEYMGGNTIYF
j_gene: TRBJ1-3
v_gene: TRBV7-7
abundance: many

CDR3aa: CASRKQGRYGYTF
j_gene: TRBJ1-2
v_gene: TRBV2
abundance: .

CDR3aa: CASSGTGASFSYEQYF
j_gene: TRBJ2-7
v_gene: TRBV27
abundance: medium-sized

CDR3aa: CASSDQTNYGYTF
j_gene: TRBJ1-2
v_gene: TRBV2
abundance: few

CDR3aa: CSGRFSGAINEQFF
j_gene: .
v_gene: TRBV20-1
abundance: once

CDR3aa: CASSPSPTGGVGNEQFF
j_gene: TRBJ2-1
v_gene: TRBV7-3
abundance: many

CDR3aa: CASSLVAGGRDEQFF
j_gene: TRBJ2-1
v_gene: TRBV11-1
abundance: few

CDR3aa: CASSAQTGMNTEAFF
j_gene: TRBJ1-1
v_gene: TRBV6-1
abundance: .

CDR3aa: CASTGGSEKLFF
j_gene: TRBJ1-4
v_gene: TRBV10-2
abundance: few

CDR3aa: CSASSGGHSYEQYF
j_gene: TRBJ2-7
v_gene: TRBV20-1
abundance: .

CDR3aa: CASSEARFQETQYF
j_gene: TRBJ2-5
v_gene: TRBV6-1
abundance: few